Below are 6 T cell receptor beta chains sequenced from a single sample in a study of blood T cell repertoires in COVID-19. Data came from immunoSEQ multiplex PCR; TCRdb stores just in-frame clones and leaves some out. This sample has approximately 270,000 clones, with 88% found just once. Sequenced: peripheral blood. Every receptor here comes from an elderly man with acute or convalescent COVID-19.

With respect to this clone: The same CDR3 also results from other DNA sequences found in this sample. The rearrangement links TRBV28 to TRBJ1-6; tentatively, D is TRBD1 (6 bases). The CDR3 has 14 residues. Germline loops: CDR1 MDHEN, CDR2 SYDVKM. V was clipped by 6 bases and J by 7 bases, with 13 bases between them. This CDR3 reads CASRKQGANSPLHF. Written as DNA, the CDR3 is TGTGCCAGCAGAAAACAGGGAGCGAATTCACCCCTCCACTTT.

This chain joins TRBV7-2 and TRBJ2-1; TRBD1 agrees at 8 bases. The CDR3 spans 16 residues. V was clipped by 4 bases and J by 7 bases; unmatched bases: 12. The V gene's germline CDR1 is SGHTA and CDR2 FQGNSA. CDR3 protein: CASSSQSGQGRNEQFF. The CDR3 DNA follows: TGTGCCAGCAGCTCGCAGTCTGGACAGGGTAGAAATGAGCAGTTCTTC.

The chain links TRBV3-1 (or the pseudogene TRBV3-2) to TRBJ2-4, with 12 bases aligning to TRBD2. CDR3 length: 14 residues. The V segment lost 4 bases and the J segment 14 bases; nucleotides outside the gene matches: 9. CDR1 and CDR2 from the germline V gene are LGHDT and YNNKEL (reference sequence). The CDR3: CASSPSRASGREYF. The CDR3 DNA reads as TGTGCCAGCAGCCCCTCTAGGGCTAGCGGGAGGGAGTACTTC.

The gene calls are TRBV6-5 and TRBJ2-7, with D uncertain. Per germline, CDR1 MNHEY and CDR2 SVGAGI. The ends were cut back, 5 bases at V and 4 bases at J, with 18 bases in the middle. CDR3 size: 15 residues. The CDR3: CASSHPETIIYEQYF. Here the CDR3 DNA reads TGTGCCAGCAGTCACCCAGAGACAATTATATACGAGCAGTACTTC.

The CDR3, as DNA: TGTGCCAGCAGCAGAACGGGGACAGTGACTGAAGCTTTCTTT. As protein: CASSRTGTVTEAFF. The V call is TRBV7-2, the J call TRBJ1-1, with TRBD1 identical over 7 bases. CDR3 size: 14 residues. The junction had 8 bases not matched to a gene; V was cut back by 5 bases and J by 5 bases. Germline V lookup: CDR1 SGHTA, CDR2 FQGNSA.

The chain uses TRBV5-4 and TRBJ2-1; tentative D call: TRBD2 (5 bases). The CDR3 covers 15 residues. Germline lookup yields CDR1 SGHNT and CDR2 YYREEE (reference sequence). Trimming pared 6 bases from V and 3 bases from J, leaving 16 bases between. CDR3: CASTPPLGSYNEQFF. CDR3 nucleotide sequence: TGTGCCAGCACCCCACCCCTAGGGAGCTACAATGAGCAGTTCTTC.